Sequencing of this TCR beta chain was carried out in a study of CD8+ T cells in alopecia areata. Study-wide context: Treated patients swallowed 5 to 10 mg of oral tofacitinib twice daily.

V dropped 1 base and J dropped 3 bases, with 13 bases sitting between them. The germline V gene has CDR1 MDHEN and CDR2 SYDVKM. CDR3 size: 16 residues. Study results and limitations: Tofacitinib significantly reduced both scalp clonality and expanded CD8+ clones among the top 100. Baseline CD8+ expansion's link to response remains uncertain, as there was one nonresponder.

Sequencing templates came from extracted RNA that was reverse transcribed into cDNA. TCRdb keeps only in-frame clones here, not all; method: immunoSEQ multiplex PCR. The table records about 150,000 clones, around half of them present only once. Indicated treatment: oral pan-JAK inhibitor, 5-10 mg twice daily. Sorting of CD4+ and CD8+ T cells was performed on PBMCs. As concerns this clone: The antigen remains undetermined.

The sequencing here drew on CD8+ T cells sorted from blood, taken at week 4, from a patient treated with tofacitinib. The J gene is TRBJ2-1, the V gene TRBV28; D could derive from TRBD1 or TRBD2 (6 bases each). This receptor was taken from a human donor with alopecia areata. The CDR3 sequence is CASSLLAGEDYNEQFF. Here the CDR3 DNA reads TGTGCCAGCAGTTTATTGGCAGGGGAGGACTACAATGAGCAGTTCTTC.